Listed below are T cell receptor beta chains from one sample, sequenced in a study of CD8 T cells in ankylosing spondylitis. TCRdb re-called the 5' RACE reads with MiXCR, one entry per CDR3 protein. The sample has around 140,000 distinct CDR3 sequences; 10% to 12% are singletons. Sequencing input: blood, either unsorted or a sorted T cell fraction (not recorded which). The receptors were sampled from a female donor with ankylosing spondylitis or in good health (not recorded which). CDR3s include the opening cysteine and the closing phenylalanine or tryptophan. A D gene is named only where the DNA matches it firmly. Clone size appears in some rows only: once, few, many, or a class for an expanded clone.

abundance	d_gene	v_gene	j_gene	CDR3aa	CDR3nt
.	TRBD2	TRBV7-2	TRBJ2-1	CASSLVPGLGFF	TGTGCCAGCAGCTTAGTTCCAGGACTAGGGTTCTTC
many	TRBD1	TRBV29-1	TRBJ1-1	CSADRARPDNTEAFF	TGCAGCGCGGACAGGGCGAGGCCCGATAACACTGAAGCTTTCTTT
many	.	TRBV12-3/TRBV12-4	TRBJ2-2	CASSRTITGELFF	TGTGCCAGCAGTCGGACCATCACCGGGGAGCTGTTTTTT
many	.	TRBV19	TRBJ1-2	CASSKGQGFYGYTF	TGTGCCAGTAGTAAGGGACAAGGCTTCTATGGCTACACCTTC
few	.	TRBV7-7	TRBJ2-2	CASSRGTAPTGELFF	TGTGCCAGCAGCCGCGGGACAGCCCCTACCGGGGAGCTGTTTTTT
many	.	TRBV28	TRBJ2-5	CASSLRETQYF	TGTGCCAGCAGTTTACGGGAGACCCAGTACTTC
many	.	TRBV28	TRBJ1-3	CASSKTLLRSGGIYF	TGTGCCAGCAGCAAAACCTTACTTCGGTCGGGCGGCATATATTTT
few	TRBD2	TRBV14	TRBJ2-1	CASSQHSGGSREQFF	TGTGCCAGCAGCCAACACAGCGGGGGGTCTAGGGAGCAGTTCTTC
few	.	TRBV5-1	TRBJ1-5	CASSLEPTDNQPQHF	TGCGCCAGCAGCTTGGAACCGACAGACAATCAGCCCCAGCATTTT
many	.	TRBV7-2	TRBJ1-1	CASSFPNQGMTEAFF	TGTGCCAGCAGCTTCCCGAACCAGGGAATGACTGAAGCTTTCTTT
.	.	TRBV6-6	TRBJ2-5	CASRAPGANQETQYF	TGTGCCAGCAGAGCCCCAGGGGCCAACCAAGAGACCCAGTACTTC
many	.	TRBV12-3/TRBV12-4	TRBJ1-1	CASIQDPPVNLAFF	TGTGCCAGCATCCAGGACCCCCCTGTGAACTTGGCTTTCTTT
few	.	TRBV23-1	TRBJ2-4	CAIPSGAAKNIQYF	TGCGCCATCCCCTCGGGGGCAGCCAAAAACATTCAGTACTTC
many	.	TRBV20-1	TRBJ2-3	CSARGDGITDTQYF	TGCAGTGCGAGGGGTGACGGGATCACAGATACGCAGTATTTT
many	.	TRBV12-3/TRBV12-4	TRBJ1-1	CASSLKARGVNTEAFF	TGTGCCAGCAGTTTAAAGGCCCGGGGGGTGAACACTGAAGCTTTCTTT
many	TRBD1	TRBV28	TRBJ2-7	CASSHPVGQGLHEQYF	TGTGCCAGCAGTCACCCGGTGGGACAGGGGTTACACGAGCAGTACTTC
many	.	TRBV5-5	TRBJ1-1	CASSLGETDMNTEAFF	TGTGCCAGCAGCTTGGGGGAAACGGACATGAACACTGAAGCTTTCTTT
.	.	TRBV6-2/TRBV6-3	TRBJ1-1	CASSRGGGYTEAFF	TGTGCCAGCAGCCGCGGAGGGGGGTACACTGAAGCTTTCTTT
.	.	TRBV7-9	TRBJ2-6	CASSLAGPSSGANVLTF	TGTGCCAGCAGCTTAGCGGGACCTAGCTCTGGGGCCAACGTCCTGACTTTC
many	.	TRBV5-5	TRBJ1-3	CASSWDAASSGNTIYF	TGTGCCAGCAGCTGGGACGCCGCAAGCTCTGGAAACACCATATATTTT
few	.	TRBV5-1	TRBJ1-4	CASSFRETVGTNEKLFF	TGCGCCAGCAGCTTCAGGGAGACAGTGGGAACTAATGAAAAACTGTTTTTT
many	TRBD2	TRBV12-3/TRBV12-4	TRBJ2-1	CASRGTSGGLEQFF	TGTGCCAGCAGGGGGACTAGCGGGGGTTTAGAGCAGTTCTTC
.	TRBD2	TRBV29-1	TRBJ2-5	CSVEEGGETQYF	TGCAGCGTTGAAGAGGGGGGGGAGACCCAGTACTTC
.	.	TRBV19	TRBJ1-1	CASSITGMNTEAFF	TGTGCCAGTAGTATAACAGGCATGAACACTGAAGCTTTCTTT
few	.	TRBV10-3	TRBJ2-5	CAISGLLGAQETQYF	TGTGCCATCAGTGGCCTACTAGGGGCCCAAGAGACCCAGTACTTC
.	.	TRBV29-1	TRBJ2-1	CSVQGQFF	TGCAGCGTGCAGGGGCAGTTCTTC
many	.	TRBV5-1	TRBJ2-1	CASAGSSSYNEQFF	TGCGCCAGCGCGGGGTCGAGCTCCTACAATGAGCAGTTCTTC
many	.	TRBV3-1	TRBJ2-5	CASSRSGQETQYF	TGTGCCAGCAGCCGGAGCGGTCAAGAGACCCAGTACTTC
many	TRBD1	TRBV5-8	TRBJ2-3	CASSRQGAVDTQYF	TGTGCCAGCAGCCGACAGGGAGCGGTAGATACGCAGTATTTT
many	TRBD2	TRBV7-6	TRBJ2-5	CASSPLAVETQYF	TGTGCCAGCAGCCCGCTAGCGGTGGAGACCCAGTACTTC
.	.	TRBV28	TRBJ2-3	CASLSRRTSTDTQYF	TGTGCCAGCCTCAGTAGACGGACTAGCACAGATACGCAGTATTTT
many	TRBD2	TRBV12-3/TRBV12-4	TRBJ2-1	CASSIRTSGIDEQFF	TGTGCCAGCAGTATCCGGACTAGCGGGATCGATGAGCAGTTCTTC
many	.	TRBV10-3	TRBJ1-2	CAISGSTGAGYGYTF	TGTGCCATCTCGGGATCGACAGGAGCGGGATATGGCTACACCTTC
.	TRBD1	TRBV12-3/TRBV12-4	TRBJ1-1	CASSLGTGVNTEAFF	TGTGCCAGCAGTTTAGGGACAGGGGTGAACACTGAAGCTTTCTTT
many	TRBD1	TRBV9	TRBJ1-1	CASSLGQGGKTEAFF	TGTGCCAGCAGCCTGGGACAGGGTGGAAAAACTGAAGCTTTCTTT
many	.	TRBV4-1	TRBJ2-1	CASSPSDANSYNEQFF	TGCGCCAGCAGCCCCAGTGACGCTAACTCCTACAATGAGCAGTTCTTC
many	.	TRBV7-9	TRBJ2-3	CASRDDWDTQYF	TGTGCCAGCAGGGACGACTGGGATACGCAGTATTTT
many	TRBD1	TRBV20-1	TRBJ1-2	CSAIAGQGHYGYTF	TGCAGTGCTATCGCTGGACAGGGGCACTATGGCTACACCTTC
few	TRBD1	TRBV20-1	TRBJ2-1	CSARPDRFNEQFF	TGCAGTGCTAGACCGGACAGGTTCAATGAGCAGTTCTTC
many	.	TRBV2	TRBJ2-1	CASSEVRNNEQFF	TGTGCCAGCAGTGAAGTCAGAAACAATGAGCAGTTCTTC
many	.	TRBV5-1	TRBJ1-3	CASSLSAPGNTIYF	TGCGCCAGCAGCTTGTCGGCACCTGGAAACACCATATATTTT
many	TRBD1	TRBV24-1	TRBJ1-1	CATQGQGANTEAFF	TGTGCCACCCAGGGGCAGGGGGCGAACACTGAAGCTTTCTTT
few	.	TRBV2	TRBJ2-7	CASSWAASSYEQYF	TGTGCCAGCAGTTGGGCCGCCTCCTCCTACGAGCAGTACTTC
many	.	TRBV6-1	TRBJ2-3	CASAPYGGPTDTQYF	TGTGCCAGCGCCCCTTACGGGGGGCCGACAGATACGCAGTATTTT
many	TRBD1	TRBV5-1	TRBJ1-6	CASSMGQGQNSPLHF	TGCGCCAGCAGCATGGGACAGGGTCAGAATTCACCCCTCCACTTT
.	.	TRBV3-1	TRBJ2-2	CAGSPLLGGPNTGELFF	TGTGCCGGCAGCCCCCTCCTAGGCGGGCCGAACACCGGGGAGCTGTTTTTT
many	.	TRBV5-1	TRBJ1-3	CASSLDPVNSGNTIYF	TGCGCCAGCAGCTTGGATCCAGTCAACTCTGGAAACACCATATATTTT
many	.	TRBV7-2	TRBJ2-4	CASSSGSGSLVQYF	TGTGCCAGCAGCTCGGGTTCCGGGTCTCTGGTTCAGTACTTC
many	TRBD1	TRBV12-3/TRBV12-4	TRBJ1-2	CASRLTGGLGYTF	TGTGCCAGCAGACTAACAGGGGGCCTTGGCTACACCTTC
many	.	TRBV7-8	TRBJ1-4	CASSLRAPTNEKLFF	TGTGCCAGCAGCTTAAGGGCCCCAACTAATGAAAAACTGTTTTTT
many	TRBD1	TRBV13	TRBJ1-2	CASSLFRTGALLNYGYTF	TGTGCCAGCAGCTTATTTCGGACAGGGGCCCTCCTTAACTATGGCTACACCTTC
many	.	TRBV29-1	TRBJ2-3	CSVGRDDTDTQYF	TGCAGCGTGGGCAGGGACGACACAGATACGCAGTATTTT
many	.	TRBV18	TRBJ1-1	CASSPKGTEAFF	TGTGCCAGCTCACCAAAGGGGACTGAAGCTTTCTTT
many	TRBD2	TRBV7-6	TRBJ2-2	CASRQIAGLNGELFF	TGTGCCAGCAGGCAAATAGCGGGATTGAACGGGGAGCTGTTTTTT
many	TRBD2	TRBV20-1	TRBJ2-2	CSARDQERGPDYANTGELFF	TGCAGTGCTAGAGATCAAGAGCGGGGGCCCGACTACGCGAACACCGGGGAGCTGTTTTTT
many	TRBD2	TRBV5-1	TRBJ2-5	CASSLSALSGSLETQYF	TGCGCCAGCAGCTTGTCGGCGCTTAGCGGGAGTTTGGAGACCCAGTACTTC
many	.	TRBV28	TRBJ1-2	CASSRPQLGVHGYTF	TGTGCCAGCAGCCGCCCTCAATTGGGAGTCCATGGCTACACCTTC
few	.	TRBV29-1	TRBJ2-2	CSVEVIRPGLIAGELFF	TGCAGCGTTGAAGTAATACGACCAGGGTTAATAGCCGGGGAGCTGTTTTTT